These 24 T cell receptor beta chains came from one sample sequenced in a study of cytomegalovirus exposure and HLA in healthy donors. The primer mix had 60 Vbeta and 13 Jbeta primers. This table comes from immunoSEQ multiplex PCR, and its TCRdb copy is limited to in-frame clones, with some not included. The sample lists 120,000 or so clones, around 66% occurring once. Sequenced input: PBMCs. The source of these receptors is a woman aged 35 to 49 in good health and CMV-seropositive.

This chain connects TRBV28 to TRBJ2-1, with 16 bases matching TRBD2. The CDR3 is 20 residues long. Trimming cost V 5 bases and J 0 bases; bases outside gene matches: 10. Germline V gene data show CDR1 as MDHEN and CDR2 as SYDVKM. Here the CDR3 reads CASSRPPGLAGGPSYNEQFF. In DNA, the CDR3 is TGTGCCAGCAGTCGACCCCCGGGACTAGCGGGAGGGCCCTCCTACAATGAGCAGTTCTTC.

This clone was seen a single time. The CDR3 coding sequence is TGCGCCAGCAGCCAAGATTGGGGACAGGGCAGCGGCTACACCTTC. This gives the protein CASSQDWGQGSGYTF. The gene calls are TRBV4-1 and TRBJ1-2; 9 bases agree with TRBD1. CDR3 length equals 15 residues. The ends lost 0 bases at V and 8 bases at J; junction bases unmatched: 7. Germline V lookup: CDR1 MGHRA, CDR2 YSYEKL.

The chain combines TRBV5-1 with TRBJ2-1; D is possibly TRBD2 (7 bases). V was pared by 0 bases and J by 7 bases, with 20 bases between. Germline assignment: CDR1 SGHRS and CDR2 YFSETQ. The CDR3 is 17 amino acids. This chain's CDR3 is CASSLEVEAGAGNEQFF. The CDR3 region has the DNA TGCGCCAGCAGCTTGGAGGTTGAGGCGGGGGCGGGGAATGAGCAGTTCTTC.

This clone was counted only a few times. The CDR3 sequence is CASSFRGIEQYF. Here the CDR3 DNA reads TGTGCCAGCAGTTTCCGGGGGATCGAGCAGTACTTC. The chain has TRBV28 and TRBJ2-7; maybe TRBD2 (6 bases). Trimming cost V 3 bases and J 6 bases, with 9 bases left between them. The CDR3 is 12 residues long. Germline-derived CDR1 and CDR2 are MDHEN and SYDVKM.

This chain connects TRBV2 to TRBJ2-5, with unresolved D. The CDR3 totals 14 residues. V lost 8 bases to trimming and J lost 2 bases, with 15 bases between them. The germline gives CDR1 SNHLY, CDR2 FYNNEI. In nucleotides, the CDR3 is TGTGCCAGCCGGCCCGGGTCAAGACAAGAGACCCAGTACTTC. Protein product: CASRPGSRQETQYF.

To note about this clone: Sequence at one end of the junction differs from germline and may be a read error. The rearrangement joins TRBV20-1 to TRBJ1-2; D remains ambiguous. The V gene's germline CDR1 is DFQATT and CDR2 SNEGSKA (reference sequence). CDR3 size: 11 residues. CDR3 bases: TGCAGTGCTAGTGTCGACAATGGCTACCCCTTC. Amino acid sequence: CSASVDNGYPF.

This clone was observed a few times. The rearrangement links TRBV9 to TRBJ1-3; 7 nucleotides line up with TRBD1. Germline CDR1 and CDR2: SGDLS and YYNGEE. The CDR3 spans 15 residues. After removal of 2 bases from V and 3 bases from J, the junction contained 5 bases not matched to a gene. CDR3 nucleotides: TGTGCCAGCAGCGTCTCGACAGGGAATGGAAACACCATATATTTT. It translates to CASSVSTGNGNTIYF.

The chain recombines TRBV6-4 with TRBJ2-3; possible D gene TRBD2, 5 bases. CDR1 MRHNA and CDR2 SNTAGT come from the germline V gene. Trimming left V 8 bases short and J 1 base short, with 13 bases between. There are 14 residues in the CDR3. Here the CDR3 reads CASALAGGTDTQYF. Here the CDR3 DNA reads TGTGCCAGCGCACTGGCGGGCGGCACAGATACGCAGTATTTT.

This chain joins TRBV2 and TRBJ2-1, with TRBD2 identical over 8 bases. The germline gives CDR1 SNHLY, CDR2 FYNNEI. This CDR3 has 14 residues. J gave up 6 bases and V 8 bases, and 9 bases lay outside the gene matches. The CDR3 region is CASPIAGPRNEQFF. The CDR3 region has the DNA TGTGCCAGCCCGATAGCGGGACCTCGCAATGAGCAGTTCTTC. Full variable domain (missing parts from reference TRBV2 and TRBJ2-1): EPEVTQTPSHQVTQMGQEVILRCVPISNHLYFYWYRQILGQKVEFLVSFYNNEISEKSEIFDDQFSVERPDGSNFTLKIRSTKLEDSAMYFCASPIAGPRNEQFFGPGTRLTVL.

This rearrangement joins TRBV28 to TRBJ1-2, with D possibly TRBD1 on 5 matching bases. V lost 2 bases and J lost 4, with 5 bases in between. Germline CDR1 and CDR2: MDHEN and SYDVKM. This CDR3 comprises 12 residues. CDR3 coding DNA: TGTGCCAGCAGTTTAGGGGCCTATGGCTACACCTTC. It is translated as CASSLGAYGYTF.

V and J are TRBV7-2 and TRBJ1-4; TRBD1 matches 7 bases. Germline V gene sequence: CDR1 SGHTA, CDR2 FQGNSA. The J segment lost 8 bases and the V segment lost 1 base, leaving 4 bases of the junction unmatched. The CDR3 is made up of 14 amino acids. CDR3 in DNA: TGTGCCAGCAGCTTAGGGACAGGACCGGAAAAACTGTTTTTT. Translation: CASSLGTGPEKLFF.

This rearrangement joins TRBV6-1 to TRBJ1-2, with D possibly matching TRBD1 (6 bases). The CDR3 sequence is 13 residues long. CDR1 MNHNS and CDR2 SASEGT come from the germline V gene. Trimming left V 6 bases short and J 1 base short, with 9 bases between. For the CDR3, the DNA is TGTGCCAGCAGATTGGACAGTAACTATGGCTACACCTTC. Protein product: CASRLDSNYGYTF.

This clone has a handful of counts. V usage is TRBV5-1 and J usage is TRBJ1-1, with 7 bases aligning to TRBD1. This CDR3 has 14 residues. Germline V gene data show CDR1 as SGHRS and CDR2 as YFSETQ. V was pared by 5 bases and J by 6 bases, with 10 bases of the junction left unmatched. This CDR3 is CASRRQGSVPEAFF. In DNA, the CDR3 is TGCGCCAGCAGACGACAGGGATCGGTCCCTGAAGCTTTCTTT.

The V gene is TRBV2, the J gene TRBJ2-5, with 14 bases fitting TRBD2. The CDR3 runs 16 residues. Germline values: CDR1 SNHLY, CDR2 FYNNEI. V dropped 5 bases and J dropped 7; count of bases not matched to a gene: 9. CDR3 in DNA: TGTGCCAGCAGTTTACAAGGACTAGCGGGAGGTACGACCCAGTACTTC. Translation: CASSLQGLAGGTTQYF.

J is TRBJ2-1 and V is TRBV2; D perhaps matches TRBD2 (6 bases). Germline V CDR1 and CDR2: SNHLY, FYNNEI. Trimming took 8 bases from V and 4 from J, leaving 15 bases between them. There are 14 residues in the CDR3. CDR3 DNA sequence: TGTGCCAGCGGAGGGGCTACGGGGTACAATGAGCAGTTCTTC. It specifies CASGGATGYNEQFF. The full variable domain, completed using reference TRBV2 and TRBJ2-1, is EPEVTQTPSHQVTQMGQEVILRCVPISNHLYFYWYRQILGQKVEFLVSFYNNEISEKSEIFDDQFSVERPDGSNFTLKIRSTKLEDSAMYFCASGGATGYNEQFFGPGTRLTVL.

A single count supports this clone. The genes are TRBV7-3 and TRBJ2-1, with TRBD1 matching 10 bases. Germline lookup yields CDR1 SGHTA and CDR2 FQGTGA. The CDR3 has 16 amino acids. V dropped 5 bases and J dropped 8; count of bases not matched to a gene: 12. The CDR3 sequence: CASSPIPGQGNDEQFF. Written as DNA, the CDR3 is TGTGCCAGCAGCCCGATACCGGGACAGGGGAACGATGAGCAGTTCTTC.

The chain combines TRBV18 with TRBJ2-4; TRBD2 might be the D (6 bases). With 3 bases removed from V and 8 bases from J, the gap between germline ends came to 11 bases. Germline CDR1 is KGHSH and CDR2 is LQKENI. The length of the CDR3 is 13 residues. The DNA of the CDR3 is TGTGCCAGCTCACCCCCCGGGGAGGACATTCAGTACTTC. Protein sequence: CASSPPGEDIQYF.

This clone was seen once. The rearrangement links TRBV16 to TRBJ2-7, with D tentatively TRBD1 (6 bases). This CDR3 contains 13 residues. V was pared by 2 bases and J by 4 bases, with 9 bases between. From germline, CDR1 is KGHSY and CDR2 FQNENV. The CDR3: CASSQGGKYEQYF. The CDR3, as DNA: TGTGCCAGCAGCCAAGGGGGCAAGTACGAGCAGTACTTC.

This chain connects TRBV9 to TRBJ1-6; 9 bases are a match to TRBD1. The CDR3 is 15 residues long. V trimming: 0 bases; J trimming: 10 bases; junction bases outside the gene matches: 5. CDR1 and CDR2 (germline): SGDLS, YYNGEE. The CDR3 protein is CASSVEGTGQSPLHF. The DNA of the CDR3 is TGTGCCAGCAGCGTAGAAGGGACAGGGCAATCACCCCTCCACTTT.

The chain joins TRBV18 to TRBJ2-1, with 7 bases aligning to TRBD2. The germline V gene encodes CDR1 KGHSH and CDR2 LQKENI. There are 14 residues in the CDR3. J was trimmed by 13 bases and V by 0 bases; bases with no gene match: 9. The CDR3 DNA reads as TGTGCCAGCTCACCACCGGGGGTAGCGGGTGGACAGTTCTTC. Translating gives CASSPPGVAGGQFF.

CDR3 DNA sequence: TGTGCCAGCAGACGTAGACAGGGCGTCTATGGCTACACCTTC. Translation gives CASRRRQGVYGYTF. The gene calls are TRBV6-5 and TRBJ1-2; the match to TRBD1 covers 7 bases. The CDR3 is made up of 14 amino acids. Trimming at V came to 6 bases and at J to 4 bases, leaving 8 bases not matched to a gene. From germline, CDR1 is MNHEY and CDR2 SVGAGI.

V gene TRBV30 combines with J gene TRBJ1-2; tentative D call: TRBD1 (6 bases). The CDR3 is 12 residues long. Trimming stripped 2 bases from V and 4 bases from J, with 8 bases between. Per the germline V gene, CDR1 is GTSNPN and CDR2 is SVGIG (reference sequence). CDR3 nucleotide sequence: TGTGCCTGGAGTACAGGGACCTATGGCTACACCTTC. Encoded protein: CAWSTGTYGYTF.

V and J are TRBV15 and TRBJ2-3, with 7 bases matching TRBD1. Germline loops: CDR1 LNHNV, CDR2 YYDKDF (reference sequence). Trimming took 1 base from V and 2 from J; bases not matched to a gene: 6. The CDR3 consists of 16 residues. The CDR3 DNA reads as TGTGCCACCAGCAGAGCTTCGACAGGGTACACAGATACGCAGTATTTT. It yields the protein CATSRASTGYTDTQYF.

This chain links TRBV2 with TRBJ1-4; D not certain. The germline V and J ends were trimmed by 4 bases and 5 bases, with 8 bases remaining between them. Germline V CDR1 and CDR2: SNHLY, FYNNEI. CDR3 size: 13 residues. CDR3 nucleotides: TGTGCCAGCAGTGTCGACGGGAATGAAAAACTGTTTTTT. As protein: CASSVDGNEKLFF.